The 31 T cell receptor beta chains given below trace back to one sample, sequenced in a study of shared clonotypes between healthy human individuals. Data came from immunoSEQ multiplex PCR; TCRdb stores just in-frame clones and leaves some out. The data show around 500,000 clones, 75% to 85% seen once. The sequencing input was PBMCs. The receptor set was obtained from a woman between 40 and 55 years old in good health. Some clones in this sample may be carry-over from other donors' samples.

CDR3 sequence: CASSRGGQGLSEQYF. In nucleotides, the CDR3 is TGTGCCAGCAGTCGGGGGGGACAGGGATTGTCCGAGCAGTACTTC. The genes are TRBV27 and TRBJ2-7, with D possibly TRBD1 on 9 matching bases. Germline CDR1 and CDR2: MNHEY and SMNVEV (reference sequence). The CDR3 contains 15 residues. V was pared by 5 bases and J by 6 bases, with 20 bases between.

This clone was recorded many times. V usage is TRBV29-1 and J usage is TRBJ2-1; 7 bases agree with TRBD1. The CDR3 has 12 amino acids. The V and J ends lost 6 bases and 2 bases, in that order; junction bases with no gene match: 1. CDR1 and CDR2 (germline): SQVTM, ANQGSEA. CDR3: CSVQGAYNEQFF. CDR3 in DNA: TGCAGCGTGCAGGGGGCCTACAATGAGCAGTTCTTC.

J is TRBJ2-2 and V is TRBV19; 7 bases are shared with TRBD1. In germline, CDR1 is LNHDA, CDR2 SQIVND (reference sequence). CDR3 length equals 14 residues. After removal of 6 bases from V and 6 bases from J, the junction contained 7 bases not matched to a gene. The CDR3 reads CASSLGTVPGELFF. The CDR3 region has the DNA TGTGCCAGTAGCCTCGGGACAGTCCCCGGGGAGCTGTTTTTT.

This chain uses TRBV5-1 with TRBJ2-1, with D tentatively TRBD2 (6 bases). Germline V lookup: CDR1 SGHRS, CDR2 YFSETQ. This CDR3 is 15 amino acids long. Trimming took off 0 bases at V and 0 bases at J, with 7 bases between the two ends. The CDR3, as DNA: TGCGCCAGCAGCTTGGCTAGCGTCTCCTACAATGAGCAGTTCTTC. Translated: CASSLASVSYNEQFF.

J is TRBJ1-5 and V is TRBV19, with 9 bases that match TRBD1. This CDR3 has 14 amino acids. Germline V gene lookup returns CDR1 LNHDA and CDR2 SQIVND (reference sequence). Trimming took 8 bases from V and 6 from J; bases not matched to a gene: 8. The CDR3, as DNA: TGTGCCAGTGGGGGACAGGGATATTCTCAGCCCCAGCATTTT. Protein: CASGGQGYSQPQHF.

J is TRBJ1-2 and V is TRBV4-1; TRBD1 might be the D (5 bases). Trimming removed 0 bases from V and 6 bases from J, with 20 bases in between. The CDR3 loop spans 17 amino acids. The germline gives CDR1 MGHRA, CDR2 YSYEKL. CDR3 sequence reads: CASSQEGAWAHTNGYTF. The DNA of the CDR3 is TGCGCCAGCAGCCAAGAAGGGGCGTGGGCCCACACTAATGGCTACACCTTC.

Points on this clone: This sequence is one base from a far larger clone and is likely a read error. This specimen includes other DNA sequences encoding the same CDR3. The V gene is TRBV30, the J gene TRBJ2-2; D may be TRBD1 or TRBD2 (6 bases each). The V gene's germline CDR1 is GTSNPN and CDR2 SVGIG (reference sequence). V was pared by 3 bases and J by 5 bases, with 16 bases between. The CDR3 loop spans 15 amino acids. CDR3 DNA: TGTGCCTGGAGGAGCGCAGGGGAGGATACCGGGGAGCTGTTTTTT. As protein: CAWRSAGEDTGELFF.

This clone was seen just once. The genes are TRBV7-9 and TRBJ2-1; no clear D gene. Trimming stripped 5 bases from V and 6 bases from J, with 11 bases between. The germline CDR1 and CDR2 sequences are SEHNR and FQNEAQ (reference sequence). The CDR3 covers 13 residues. The DNA of the CDR3 is TGTGCCAGCAGCCCCAATGTACGCAATGAGCAGTTCTTC. Encoded protein: CASSPNVRNEQFF.

This clone was found many times. This chain joins TRBV11-3 and TRBJ2-1; D call uncertain. The length of the CDR3 is 14 residues. CDR1 and CDR2 (germline): SGHNT, YENEEA. V was trimmed by 1 base and J by 5 bases, leaving 9 bases between them. The CDR3: CASSLVGTDNEQFF. In DNA form, the CDR3 reads TGTGCCAGCAGCTTAGTAGGCACTGACAATGAGCAGTTCTTC.

The rearrangement joins TRBV11-3 to TRBJ2-2, with 9 bases that match TRBD1. V shed 5 bases and J 4 bases; nucleotides not matched to a gene: 5. Germline values: CDR1 SGHNT, CDR2 YENEEA. The length of the CDR3 is 15 residues. The CDR3 reads CASSKTGGVTGELFF. CDR3 DNA sequence: TGTGCCAGCAGCAAGACAGGGGGTGTCACCGGGGAGCTGTTTTTT.

CDR3 in DNA: TGTGCCAGCATCAAGCGGGGATACAATGAGCAGTTCTTC. This translates into CASIKRGYNEQFF. The gene calls are TRBV27 and TRBJ2-1, with TRBD2 matching 7 bases. Germline lookup yields CDR1 MNHEY and CDR2 SMNVEV (reference sequence). The CDR3 has 13 amino acids. V trimming: 7 bases; J trimming: 4 bases; junction bases outside the gene matches: 4.

The rearrangement uses TRBV6-1 and TRBJ1-4; a weak D match, TRBD1 (5 bases). The CDR3 sequence is 13 residues long. The V end lost 4 bases, the J end lost 5 bases, and 8 bases lay between the germline ends. Germline CDR1 and CDR2: MNHNS and SASEGT. CDR3 protein: CASSVWGNEKLFF. The CDR3 region has the DNA TGTGCCAGCAGTGTTTGGGGGAATGAAAAACTGTTTTTT.

V and J are TRBV6-4 and TRBJ2-3; D possibly corresponds to TRBD2 (6 bases). This CDR3 region has 16 residues. CDR1 is MRHNA, CDR2 SNTAGT, per germline. The V gene lost 5 bases and the J gene lost 5 bases, with 20 bases spanning the gap. CDR3 protein: CASSRSGTPEEDTQYF. The DNA for the CDR3 is TGTGCCAGCAGTCGATCCGGGACTCCCGAGGAAGATACGCAGTATTTT.

The chain links TRBV5-1 to TRBJ1-2; D gene unclear. Trimming shortened V by 0 bases and J by 4 bases, and 13 bases separated the two germline ends. Germline V gene data show CDR1 as SGHRS and CDR2 as YFSETQ. The CDR3 length is 15 residues. CDR3 nucleotides: TGCGCCAGCAGCTTGGGTATTCGGGGAGGCTATGGCTACACCTTC. Translation: CASSLGIRGGYGYTF.

The chain carries TRBV28 and TRBJ2-1; tentatively, D is TRBD1 (6 bases). The CDR3 contains 14 residues. Germline CDR1 is MDHEN and CDR2 is SYDVKM. Deletions cut 3 bases from V and 5 bases from J, with 11 bases between. The CDR3 DNA follows: TGTGCCAGCAGTTTTGGGACAAGGGACAATGAGCAGTTCTTC. Its protein is CASSFGTRDNEQFF.

The chain recombines TRBV30 with TRBJ2-1, with 9 nucleotides matching TRBD2. The trim removed 1 base at V and 2 bases at J, leaving 0 bases unmatched. The CDR3 loop spans 14 amino acids. Germline loops: CDR1 GTSNPN, CDR2 SVGIG (reference sequence). CDR3: CAWSGGRAYNEQFF. The DNA for the CDR3 is TGTGCCTGGAGTGGCGGGAGGGCCTACAATGAGCAGTTCTTC.

The genes are TRBV2 and TRBJ1-5, with D maybe TRBD1 (5 bases). The CDR3 consists of 14 residues. The V gene's germline CDR1 is SNHLY and CDR2 FYNNEI. V was pared by 3 bases and J by 5 bases, with 11 bases between. The CDR3 DNA sequence: TGTGCCAGCAGTGAGGAAAGGGGATATCAGCCCCAGCATTTT. It yields the protein CASSEERGYQPQHF.

The chain uses TRBV28 and TRBJ2-7; D is perhaps TRBD1 or TRBD2 (6 bases each). With 1 base removed from V and 5 bases from J, the gap between germline ends came to 15 bases. This CDR3 spans 15 amino acids. CDR1 is MDHEN and CDR2 is SYDVKM in the germline V gene. This CDR3 is CASSLYRGRGNEQYF. In DNA form, the CDR3 reads TGTGCCAGCAGTTTATACCGGGGGCGCGGAAACGAGCAGTACTTC.

The chain carries TRBV5-1 and TRBJ1-5, with a possible D match to TRBD1 (6 bases). Trimming cost V 5 bases and J 3 bases, with 12 bases left between them. Germline V lookup: CDR1 SGHRS, CDR2 YFSETQ. The CDR3 sequence is 14 residues long. As DNA, the CDR3 is TGCGCCAGCAGTGAAGGGACAAACAATCAGCCCCAGCATTTT. This encodes CASSEGTNNQPQHF.

The chain recombines TRBV19 with TRBJ1-2; no clear D. V lost 3 bases and J lost 4, with 9 bases in between. The CDR3 is 13 amino acids. Looked up from germline, CDR1 is LNHDA and CDR2 is SQIVND (reference sequence). The CDR3 DNA reads TGTGCCAGTAGTATGCGGGTACTCTATGGCTACACCTTC. It specifies CASSMRVLYGYTF.

This rearrangement joins TRBV2 to TRBJ2-1; no clear D. Trimming pared 4 bases from V and 0 bases from J, leaving 7 bases between. Germline V CDR1 and CDR2: SNHLY, FYNNEI. The CDR3 sequence is 14 residues long. CDR3 DNA: TGTGCCAGCAGTGCTCGCCTCTCCTACAATGAGCAGTTCTTC. It encodes CASSARLSYNEQFF. Filled out from reference TRBV2 and TRBJ2-1, the complete variable domain reads EPEVTQTPSHQVTQMGQEVILRCVPISNHLYFYWYRQILGQKVEFLVSFYNNEISEKSEIFDDQFSVERPDGSNFTLKIRSTKLEDSAMYFCASSARLSYNEQFFGPGTRLTVL.

The gene calls are TRBV6-5 and TRBJ1-2; TRBD1 aligns across 8 bases. The ends lost 7 bases at V and 4 bases at J; junction bases unmatched: 8. The germline V gene encodes CDR1 MNHEY and CDR2 SVGAGI. The CDR3 covers 14 residues. CDR3 in amino acids: CASNVVGQGYGYTF. In DNA, the CDR3 is TGTGCCAGCAACGTCGTAGGACAGGGCTATGGCTACACCTTC.

The chain employs TRBV11-2 and TRBJ2-3, with 12 bases identical to TRBD2. V lost 5 bases, J lost 4 bases, and 10 bases stayed unmatched. The CDR3 contains 17 residues. Germline loops: CDR1 SGHAT, CDR2 FQNNGV. This CDR3 reads CASSDPRASGRADTQYF. In DNA form, the CDR3 reads TGTGCCAGCAGCGACCCCCGGGCTAGCGGGAGGGCAGATACGCAGTATTTT.

This clone was seen only a few times. This sample also contains other DNA sequences that code for the same CDR3. The CDR3 region has the DNA TGTGCCTGGAGTCTCTTCGAGGCAGATACGCAGTATTTT. Amino acids: CAWSLFEADTQYF. The chain carries TRBV30 and TRBJ2-3; no clear D gene. Per the germline V gene, CDR1 is GTSNPN and CDR2 is SVGIG (reference sequence). The CDR3 has 13 residues. The V end was cut by 2 bases, the J end by 4 bases, with 10 bases between.

The chain recombines TRBV29-1 with TRBJ1-1, with D maybe TRBD1 (6 bases). This CDR3 has 14 amino acids. V shed 5 bases and J shed 5 bases, with 18 bases lying between them. Germline assignment: CDR1 SQVTM and CDR2 ANQGSEA. CDR3 sequence reads: CSVYRDSSVTEAFF. The CDR3 DNA is TGCAGCGTTTACAGGGACTCCTCGGTAACTGAAGCTTTCTTT. Combining the CDR3 with reference TRBV29-1 and TRBJ1-1 gives the whole variable domain SAVISQKPSRDICQRGTSLTIQCQVDSQVTMMFWYRQQPGQSLTLIATANQGSEATYESGFVIDKFPISRPNLTFSTLTVSNMSPEDSSIYLCSVYRDSSVTEAFFGQGTRLTVV.

This clone occurred once. This chain joins TRBV28 and TRBJ1-3, with no clear D. V was clipped by 6 bases and J by 3 bases, with 12 bases between them. The CDR3 contains 14 residues. Germline V CDR1 and CDR2: MDHEN, SYDVKM. CDR3 nucleotides: TGTGCCAGCAGCCCTCCCCGGCTTGGAAACACCATATATTTT. Translation gives CASSPPRLGNTIYF.

Ten or more counts support this clone. The rearrangement links TRBV6-4 to TRBJ2-6; D might be TRBD1 (6 bases). The CDR3 runs 17 residues. Germline CDR1 reads MRHNA; CDR2 reads SNTAGT. The V end was cut by 9 bases, the J end by 2 bases, with 20 bases between. The CDR3 region has the DNA TGTGCCAGGGGGGTGGACAGAAAAAGACCTGGGGCCAACGTCCTGACTTTC. The encoded protein is CARGVDRKRPGANVLTF.

This chain connects TRBV7-9 to TRBJ2-1; tentatively, D is TRBD1 (5 bases). In germline, CDR1 is SEHNR, CDR2 FQNEAQ (reference sequence). Trimming shortened V by 1 base and J by 10 bases, and 14 bases separated the two germline ends. This CDR3 region has 14 residues. CDR3 sequence: CASSLDNTGKEQFF. In nucleotides, the CDR3 is TGTGCCAGCAGCTTAGATAACACAGGCAAGGAGCAGTTCTTC.

V is TRBV30 and J is TRBJ2-7; TRBD1 aligns across 7 bases. This CDR3 has 11 amino acids. Per the germline V gene, CDR1 is GTSNPN and CDR2 is SVGIG (reference sequence). V lost 4 bases to trimming and J lost 4 bases; unmatched junction nucleotides: 1. The CDR3 bases are TGTGCCTGGACGACAGGGTACGAGCAGTACTTC. Its protein product is CAWTTGYEQYF.

The chain links TRBV27 to TRBJ2-7; the match to TRBD2 covers 8 bases. The germline V gene encodes CDR1 MNHEY and CDR2 SMNVEV (reference sequence). V lost 5 bases to trimming and J lost 0 bases; unmatched junction nucleotides: 3. The CDR3 has 14 amino acids. CDR3 nucleotides: TGTGCCAGCAGTCCAGCGGGAGTCTCCTACGAGCAGTACTTC. Its protein product is CASSPAGVSYEQYF.

This chain links TRBV7-1 with TRBJ2-6, with D perhaps matching TRBD1 (5 bases). TRBV7-1 is an ORF, with its function uncertain. CDR3 length: 17 residues. V gave up 5 bases and J gave up 5 bases, with 19 bases separating them. The CDR3 reads CASSTQRGQSRANVLTF. CDR3 DNA sequence: TGTGCCAGCAGCACACAACGAGGACAAAGTCGGGCCAACGTCCTGACTTTC.